This TCR beta chain was observed in a study of T cells after posttransplantation cyclophosphamide. Study observations and caveats: TRB clonality was highly associated with recipient CMV seropositivity and reactivation. TRB overlap between skin or GI tissue T cells and blood was limited. Donor-recipient repertoire similarity was low at 1-2 months, rising over year one.

In germline, CDR1 is ENHRY, CDR2 SYGVKD. The V segment lost 0 bases and the J segment 8 bases; nucleotides outside the gene matches: 9. The CDR3 consists of 16 residues. Only in-frame clones appear in the TCRdb table, and some are missing; sequencing was by immunoSEQ multiplex PCR. The sample lists tens of thousands of clones, around 91% occurring once. This clone was detected a few times. What it recognizes is unknown. Peripheral blood was collected from the related graft donor on the marrow donation day. The receptor was derived from a woman between 50 and 59 years old in good health and a related stem cell transplant donor. Sequencing input: PBMCs. The rearrangement links TRBV10-3 to TRBJ1-4, with 7 bases aligning to TRBD1. This chain's CDR3 is CAISESVGQQGEKLFF. DNA for the CDR3: TGTGCCATCAGTGAGTCGGTGGGACAGCAAGGCGAAAAACTGTTTTTT.